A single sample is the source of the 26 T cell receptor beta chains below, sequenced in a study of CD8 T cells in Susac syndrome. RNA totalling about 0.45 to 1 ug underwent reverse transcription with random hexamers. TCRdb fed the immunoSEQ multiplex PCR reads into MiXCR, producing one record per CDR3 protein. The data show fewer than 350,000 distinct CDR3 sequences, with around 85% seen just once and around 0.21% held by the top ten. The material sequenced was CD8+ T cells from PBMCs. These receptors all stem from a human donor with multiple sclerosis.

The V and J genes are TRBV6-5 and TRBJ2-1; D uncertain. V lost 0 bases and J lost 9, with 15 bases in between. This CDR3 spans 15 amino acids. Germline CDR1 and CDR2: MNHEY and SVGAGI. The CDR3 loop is CASSYSTGPASEQFF. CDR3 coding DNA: TGTGCCAGCAGTTACTCTACCGGACCGGCTAGTGAGCAGTTCTTC.

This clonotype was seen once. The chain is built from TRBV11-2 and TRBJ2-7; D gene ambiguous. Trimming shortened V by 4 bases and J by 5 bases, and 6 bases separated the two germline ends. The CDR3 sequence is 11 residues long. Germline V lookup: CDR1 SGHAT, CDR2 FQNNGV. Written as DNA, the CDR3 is TGTGCCAGCAGCTCCTGGGACGAGCAGTACTTC. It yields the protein CASSSWDEQYF.

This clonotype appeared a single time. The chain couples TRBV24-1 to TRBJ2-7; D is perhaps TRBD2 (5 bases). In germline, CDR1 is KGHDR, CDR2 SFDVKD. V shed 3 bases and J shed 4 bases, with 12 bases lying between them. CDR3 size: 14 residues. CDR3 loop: CATSDIRGEYEQYF. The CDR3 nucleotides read TGTGCCACCAGTGATATCCGGGGAGAGTACGAGCAGTACTTC.

This CDR3 reads CASSQETVGALGEKLFF. CDR3 nucleotide sequence: TGCGCCAGCAGCCAAGAAACGGTGGGGGCGCTCGGTGAAAAACTGTTTTTT. The chain links TRBV4-3 to TRBJ1-4; D may be TRBD1 (6 bases). The CDR3 length is 17 residues. V dropped 0 bases and J dropped 7 bases, with 18 bases sitting between them. CDR1 is LGHNA and CDR2 is YSLEER in the germline V gene.

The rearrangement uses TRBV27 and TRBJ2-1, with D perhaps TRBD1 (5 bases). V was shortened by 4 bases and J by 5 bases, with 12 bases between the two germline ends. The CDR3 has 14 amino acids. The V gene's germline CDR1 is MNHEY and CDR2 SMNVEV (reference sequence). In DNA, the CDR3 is TGTGCCAGCAGTTGGACAAACAGCCACAATGAGCAGTTCTTC. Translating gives CASSWTNSHNEQFF.

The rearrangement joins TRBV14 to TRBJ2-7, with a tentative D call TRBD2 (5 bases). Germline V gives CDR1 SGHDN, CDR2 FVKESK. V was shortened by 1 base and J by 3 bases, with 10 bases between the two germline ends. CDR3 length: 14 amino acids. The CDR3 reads CASSQVGSRYEQYF. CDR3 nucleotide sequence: TGTGCCAGCAGCCAAGTTGGGAGTCGCTACGAGCAGTACTTC.

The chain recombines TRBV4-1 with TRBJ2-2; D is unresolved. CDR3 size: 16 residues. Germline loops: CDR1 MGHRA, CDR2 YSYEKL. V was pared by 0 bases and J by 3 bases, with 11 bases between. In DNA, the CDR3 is TGCGCCAGCAGCCAAGAGGCTGGGAAATACACCGGGGAGCTGTTTTTT. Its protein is CASSQEAGKYTGELFF.

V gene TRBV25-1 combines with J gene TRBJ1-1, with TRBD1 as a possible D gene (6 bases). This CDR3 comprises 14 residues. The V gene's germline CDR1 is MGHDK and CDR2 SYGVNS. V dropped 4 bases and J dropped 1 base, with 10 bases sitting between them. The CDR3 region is CASSADRANTEAFF. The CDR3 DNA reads TGTGCCAGCAGTGCGGACAGAGCGAACACTGAAGCTTTCTTT.

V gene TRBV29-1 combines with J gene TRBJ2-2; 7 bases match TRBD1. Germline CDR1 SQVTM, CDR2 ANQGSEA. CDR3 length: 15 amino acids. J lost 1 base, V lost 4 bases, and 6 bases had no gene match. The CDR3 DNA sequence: TGCAGCGTTGTGTCAGGGGGAAAGAACACCGGGGAGCTGTTTTTT. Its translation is CSVVSGGKNTGELFF.

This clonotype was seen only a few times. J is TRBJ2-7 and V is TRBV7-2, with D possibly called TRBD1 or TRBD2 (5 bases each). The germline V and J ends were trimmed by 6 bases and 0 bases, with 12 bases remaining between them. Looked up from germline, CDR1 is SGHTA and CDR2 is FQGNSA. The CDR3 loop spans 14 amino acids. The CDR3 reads CASSLWGSSYEQYF. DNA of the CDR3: TGTGCCAGCAGTTTATGGGGGAGCTCCTACGAGCAGTACTTC.

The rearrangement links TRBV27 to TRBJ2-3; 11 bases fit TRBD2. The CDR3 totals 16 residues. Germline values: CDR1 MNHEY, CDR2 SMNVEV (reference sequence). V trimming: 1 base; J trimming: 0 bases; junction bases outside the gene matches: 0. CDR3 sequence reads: CASSLWTSGSTDTQYF. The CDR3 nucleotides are TGTGCCAGCAGTTTATGGACTAGCGGGAGCACAGATACGCAGTATTTT.

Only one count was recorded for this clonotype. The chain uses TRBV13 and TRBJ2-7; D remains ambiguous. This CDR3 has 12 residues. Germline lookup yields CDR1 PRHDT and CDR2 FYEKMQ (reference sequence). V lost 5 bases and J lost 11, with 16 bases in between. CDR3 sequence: CASSQTSGPKYF. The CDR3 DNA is TGTGCCAGCAGCCAAACCAGTGGACCGAAGTACTTC.

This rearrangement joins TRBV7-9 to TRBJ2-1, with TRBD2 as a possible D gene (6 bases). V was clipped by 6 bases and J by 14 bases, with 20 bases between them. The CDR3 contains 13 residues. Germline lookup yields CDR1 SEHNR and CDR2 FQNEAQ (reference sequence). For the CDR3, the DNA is TGTGCCAGCAGTTCTCTTCCGGGACTTGGAAAGTTCTTC. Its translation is CASSSLPGLGKFF.

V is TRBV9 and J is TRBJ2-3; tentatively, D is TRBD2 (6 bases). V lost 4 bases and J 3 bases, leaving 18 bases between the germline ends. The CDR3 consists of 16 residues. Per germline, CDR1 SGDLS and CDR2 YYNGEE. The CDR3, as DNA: TGTGCCAGCAGCTCCTCGGGAGTGGCCCTTACAGATACGCAGTATTTT. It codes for CASSSSGVALTDTQYF.

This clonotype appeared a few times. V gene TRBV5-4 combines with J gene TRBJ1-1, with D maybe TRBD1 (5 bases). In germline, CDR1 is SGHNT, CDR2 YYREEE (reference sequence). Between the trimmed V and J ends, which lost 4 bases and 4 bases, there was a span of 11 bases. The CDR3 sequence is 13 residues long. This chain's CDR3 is CASSETGATEAFF. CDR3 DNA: TGTGCCAGCAGCGAGACCGGGGCCACTGAAGCTTTCTTT.

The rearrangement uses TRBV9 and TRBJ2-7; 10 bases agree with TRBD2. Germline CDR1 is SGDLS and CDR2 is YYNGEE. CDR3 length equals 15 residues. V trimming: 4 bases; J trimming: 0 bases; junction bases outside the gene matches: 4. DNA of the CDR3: TGTGCCAGCAGCAACGGACTAGCGGACTCCTACGAGCAGTACTTC. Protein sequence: CASSNGLADSYEQYF.

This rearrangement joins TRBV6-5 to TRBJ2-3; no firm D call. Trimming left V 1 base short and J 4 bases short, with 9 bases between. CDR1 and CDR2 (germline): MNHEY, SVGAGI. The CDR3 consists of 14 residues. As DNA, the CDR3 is TGTGCCAGCAGTTACTTTAGGGTCGCAGATACGCAGTATTTT. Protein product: CASSYFRVADTQYF.

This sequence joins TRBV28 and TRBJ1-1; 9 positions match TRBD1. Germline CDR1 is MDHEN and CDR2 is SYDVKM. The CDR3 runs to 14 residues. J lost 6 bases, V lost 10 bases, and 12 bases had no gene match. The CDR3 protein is CATTGQGFGSEAFF. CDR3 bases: TGTGCCACCACGGGACAGGGATTCGGCTCTGAAGCTTTCTTT.

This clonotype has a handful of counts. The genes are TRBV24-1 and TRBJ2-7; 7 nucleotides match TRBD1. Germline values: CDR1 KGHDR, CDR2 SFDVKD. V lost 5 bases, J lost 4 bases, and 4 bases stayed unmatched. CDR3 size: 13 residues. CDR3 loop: CATSGDRLYEQYF. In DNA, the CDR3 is TGTGCCACCAGTGGGGACAGATTATACGAGCAGTACTTC.

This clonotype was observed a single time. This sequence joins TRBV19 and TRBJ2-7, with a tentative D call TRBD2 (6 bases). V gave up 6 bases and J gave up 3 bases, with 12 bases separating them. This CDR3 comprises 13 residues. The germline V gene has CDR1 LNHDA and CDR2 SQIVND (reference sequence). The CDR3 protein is CASSDGTVYEQYF. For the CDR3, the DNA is TGTGCCAGTAGCGACGGGACTGTCTACGAGCAGTACTTC.

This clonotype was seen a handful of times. CDR3 in amino acids: CASSLSTWGERARETQYF. CDR3 sequence (DNA): TGTGCCAGCAGCTTGAGTACGTGGGGGGAGCGGGCGCGGGAGACCCAGTACTTC. The chain joins TRBV5-5 to TRBJ2-5; possible D gene TRBD2, 6 bases. Trimming removed 1 base from V and 5 bases from J, with 24 bases in between. The CDR3 has 18 residues. Germline CDR1 reads SGHKS; CDR2 reads YYEKEE (reference sequence).

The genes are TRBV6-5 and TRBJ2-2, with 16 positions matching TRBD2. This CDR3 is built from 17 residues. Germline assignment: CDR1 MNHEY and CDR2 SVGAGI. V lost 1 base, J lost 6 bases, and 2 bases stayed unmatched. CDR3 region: CASSYFGTSGRAGELFF. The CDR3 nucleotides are TGTGCCAGCAGTTACTTTGGGACTAGCGGGAGGGCCGGGGAGCTGTTTTTT.

The CDR3: CASNSLDRGILVNYGYTF. The CDR3 region has the DNA TGTGCCAGCAACTCCCTTGACAGGGGGATTCTAGTAAACTATGGCTACACCTTC. This rearrangement joins TRBV27 to TRBJ1-2; 9 bases map to TRBD1. Unmatched junction bases numbered 17, after V lost 7 bases and J lost 2 bases. The CDR3 consists of 18 residues. In germline, CDR1 is MNHEY, CDR2 SMNVEV (reference sequence).

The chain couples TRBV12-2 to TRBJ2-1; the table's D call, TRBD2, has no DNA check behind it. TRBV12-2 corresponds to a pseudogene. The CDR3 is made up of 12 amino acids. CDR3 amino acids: CASRLVGGRQFF. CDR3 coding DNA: TGTGCAAGTCGCTTAGTCGGCGGGAGGCAGTTCTTC.

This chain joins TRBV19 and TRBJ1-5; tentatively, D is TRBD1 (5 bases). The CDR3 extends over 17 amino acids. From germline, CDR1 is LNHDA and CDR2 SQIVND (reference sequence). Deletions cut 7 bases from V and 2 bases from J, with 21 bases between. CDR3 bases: TGTGCCAGTACCCCAACGGGGGGAGCCGCGGGCAATCAGCCCCAGCATTTT. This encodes CASTPTGGAAGNQPQHF.

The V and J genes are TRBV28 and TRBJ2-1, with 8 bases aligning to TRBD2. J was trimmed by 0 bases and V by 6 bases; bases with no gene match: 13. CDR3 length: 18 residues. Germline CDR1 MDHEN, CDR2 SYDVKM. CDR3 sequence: CASSSIPGRASSYNEQFF. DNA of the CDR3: TGTGCCAGCAGCTCTATTCCCGGGAGGGCAAGCTCCTACAATGAGCAGTTCTTC.